One sample yielded the 17 T cell receptor beta chains listed below, sequenced in a study of T cell responses to AZD1222 COVID-19 vaccine. Generated by immunoSEQ multiplex PCR, the TCRdb table keeps only in-frame clones and is missing some. The top ten clones hold less than 0.6% of a sample with roughly 260,000 clones, 80% to 95% of them seen once. This specimen was peripheral blood, taken on day 0 of AZD1222 vaccination. These receptor sequences come from an adult in good health.

This sequence joins TRBV18 and TRBJ1-2; maybe TRBD1 (5 bases). Germline-derived CDR1 and CDR2 are KGHSH and LQKENI. The CDR3 sequence is 12 residues long. Trimming cost V 5 bases and J 5 bases, with 9 bases left between them. In nucleotides, the CDR3 is TGTGCCAGCTCATCACAGGATTATGGCTACACCTTC. Translation: CASSSQDYGYTF.

The genes are TRBV9 and TRBJ1-2, with a tentative D call TRBD1 (6 bases). The V and J ends lost 2 bases and 8 bases respectively, with 16 bases between them. This CDR3 contains 14 residues. Germline-derived CDR1 and CDR2 are SGDLS and YYNGEE. Written as DNA, the CDR3 is TGTGCCAGCAGCGTCAGAGGGCTTCAGGGGGGCTACACCTTC. Protein sequence: CASSVRGLQGGYTF.

V and J are TRBV5-1 and TRBJ1-6; 7 nucleotides match TRBD1. CDR1 SGHRS and CDR2 YFSETQ come from the germline V gene. The V gene end was trimmed by 4 bases and the J gene end by 9 bases; junction bases not matched to a gene: 10. The CDR3 spans 15 residues. CDR3 DNA: TGCGCCAGCAGCCCCACGGGACAGCCCCCTTCACCCCTCCACTTT. This encodes CASSPTGQPPSPLHF.

The CDR3 loop is CASSLEGQAPEAFF. In DNA form, the CDR3 reads TGTGCCAGCAGCTTAGAAGGGCAGGCCCCTGAAGCTTTCTTT. The chain uses TRBV13 and TRBJ1-1, with D unresolved. Germline CDR1 PRHDT, CDR2 FYEKMQ (reference sequence). Trimming cost V 1 base and J 6 bases, with 12 bases left between them. The CDR3 runs 14 residues.

This clone appeared a single time. The chain recombines TRBV13 with TRBJ2-5; D is uncertain. This CDR3 is built from 13 residues. Germline loops: CDR1 PRHDT, CDR2 FYEKMQ (reference sequence). Trimming shortened V by 5 bases and J by 3 bases, and 10 bases separated the two germline ends. In DNA form, the CDR3 reads TGTGCCAGCAGCCGTCGTAACAAAGAGACCCAGTACTTC. Translating gives CASSRRNKETQYF.

V gene TRBV9 combines with J gene TRBJ2-1; TRBD2 might be the D (6 bases). V shed 0 bases and J shed 12 bases, with 10 bases lying between them. The CDR3 loop spans 12 amino acids. The germline CDR1 and CDR2 sequences are SGDLS and YYNGEE. The DNA for the CDR3 is TGTGCCAGCAGCGTAGAACGGGGAGGGCAGTTCTTC. Its protein product is CASSVERGGQFF.

The chain joins TRBV21-1 to TRBJ2-4. TRBV21-1 is a pseudogene. This CDR3 spans 14 amino acids. CDR3 DNA: TGTGCCAGCAGCCACCGAGGTGGGCGGAACATTCAGTACTTC. Translation gives CASSHRGGRNIQYF.

J is TRBJ1-1 and V is TRBV6-5; 7 bases agree with TRBD1. CDR1 is MNHEY, CDR2 SVGAGI, per germline. The ends lost 2 bases at V and 2 bases at J; junction bases unmatched: 2. The CDR3 runs to 14 residues. CDR3 residues: CASSYGQVNTEAFF. CDR3 nucleotide sequence: TGTGCCAGCAGTTACGGACAGGTTAACACTGAAGCTTTCTTT.

About this clone itself: The sample holds other DNA sequences that translate to the same CDR3. V gene TRBV12-3 or TRBV12-4 combines with J gene TRBJ1-1; no clear D gene. The CDR3 has 13 residues. Trimming took off 4 bases at V and 0 bases at J, with 6 bases between the two ends. CDR3 loop: CASSSRVNTEAFF. The CDR3 nucleotides read TGTGCCAGCAGTTCACGGGTGAACACTGAAGCTTTCTTT.

This clone was observed once. The chain recombines TRBV28 with TRBJ2-2, with D unresolved. Germline lookup yields CDR1 MDHEN and CDR2 SYDVKM. The CDR3 runs to 14 residues. V lost 8 bases to trimming and J lost 2 bases, with 12 bases between them. As DNA, the CDR3 is TGTGCCAGCGCACGGAGTTCTAACACCGGGGAGCTGTTTTTT. Residues: CASARSSNTGELFF.

The chain links TRBV2 to TRBJ1-6; D remains ambiguous. The ends were cut back, 9 bases at V and 7 bases at J, with 13 bases in the middle. Germline assignment: CDR1 SNHLY and CDR2 FYNNEI. CDR3 size: 13 residues. The CDR3 loop reads CARRRAANSPLHF. The CDR3 coding sequence is TGTGCCAGAAGACGGGCAGCCAATTCACCCCTCCACTTT.

This chain joins TRBV5-6 and TRBJ2-7; D uncertain. Deletions cut 3 bases from V and 0 bases from J, with 1 base between. This CDR3 region has 11 residues. Germline V CDR1 and CDR2: SGHDT, YYEEEE. The CDR3 spells CASSYSYEQYF. The CDR3 nucleotides are TGTGCCAGCAGCTACTCCTACGAGCAGTACTTC.

This chain connects TRBV9 to TRBJ1-1, with D tentatively TRBD1 (5 bases). Germline V CDR1 and CDR2: SGDLS, YYNGEE. The CDR3 has 15 amino acids. The germline V and J ends were trimmed by 3 bases and 3 bases, with 15 bases remaining between them. The CDR3 region has the DNA TGTGCCAGCAGCGCCGACCCCGCGGGGGACACTGAAGCTTTCTTT. Translated: CASSADPAGDTEAFF.

CDR3 in amino acids: CATSVQGAPDNEQFF. As DNA, the CDR3 is TGTGCCACCAGCGTACAGGGGGCTCCGGACAATGAGCAGTTCTTC. V usage is TRBV24-1 and J usage is TRBJ2-1; 9 positions agree with TRBD1. The V gene's germline CDR1 is KGHDR and CDR2 SFDVKD. The CDR3 is 15 residues long. With V trimmed by 7 bases and J by 5 bases, 8 bases remained unmatched.

The chain is built from TRBV11-2 and TRBJ2-7; D unresolved. Germline CDR1 reads SGHAT; CDR2 reads FQNNGV. CDR3 length: 13 amino acids. V dropped 1 base and J dropped 4 bases, with 8 bases sitting between them. For the CDR3, the DNA is TGTGCCAGCAGCTTAGTTCCGGCGTACGAGCAGTACTTC. Encoded protein: CASSLVPAYEQYF.

The chain employs TRBV6-6 and TRBJ2-7, with 7 bases aligning to TRBD2. Germline trimming cut 5 bases from V and 5 bases from J; bases unmatched to any gene: 6. The length of the CDR3 is 13 residues. Per germline, CDR1 MNHNY and CDR2 SVGAGI (reference sequence). The chain's CDR3 is CASSIRTSDEQYF. The CDR3 DNA reads TGTGCCAGCAGTATACGGACTAGTGACGAGCAGTACTTC.

In its sample, this clone was seen a few times. The genes are TRBV2 and TRBJ1-1; D is possibly TRBD1 (6 bases). This CDR3 has 14 residues. Trimming removed 7 bases from V and 5 bases from J, with 17 bases in between. CDR1 is SNHLY and CDR2 is FYNNEI in the germline V gene. CDR3 sequence reads: CASILTGRITEAFF. The CDR3 DNA reads TGTGCCAGCATCCTCACAGGGAGGATTACTGAAGCTTTCTTT.